A selection of T cell receptor beta chains follows, all from one sample in a study of shared clonotypes between healthy human individuals. Only in-frame clones appear in the TCRdb table, and some are missing; sequencing was by immunoSEQ multiplex PCR. Among 1.5 million to 1.9 million clones listed, around 98% were seen once. The sequencing sample was made of naive CD4+ T cells sorted from blood. The receptor source for this set is a man aged 25-45 years in good health. Both conserved end residues are part of each CDR3. A D gene is named only where the DNA matches it firmly. Size values are once, few and many counts, or a class for expanded clones, and some rows have none.

V: TRBV28
D: TRBD2
length: 14
size: .
J: TRBJ2-7
DNA: TGTGCCAGCAGCCTTAGCGGGAGGAGCGACGAGCAGTACTTC
CDR3: CASSLSGRSDEQYF

V: TRBV28
D: .
length: 15
size: .
J: TRBJ2-1
DNA: TGTGCCAGCAGTTTACAGCGGGCGGCCTACAATGAGCAGTTCTTC
CDR3: CASSLQRAAYNEQFF

V: TRBV19
D: .
length: 16
size: .
J: TRBJ1-3
DNA: TGTGCCAGTAGTCCCGTGGACAGCCTCTCTGGAAACACCATATATTTT
CDR3: CASSPVDSLSGNTIYF

V: TRBV18
D: .
length: 14
size: .
J: TRBJ2-1
DNA: TGTGCCAGCTATCGGGACAACTCCTACAATGAGCAGTTCTTC
CDR3: CASYRDNSYNEQFF

V: TRBV2
D: .
length: 13
size: .
J: TRBJ2-7
DNA: TGTGCCAGCTCCCGGGACATCTCCTACGAGCAGTACTTC
CDR3: CASSRDISYEQYF

V: TRBV10-1
D: .
length: 13
size: .
J: TRBJ1-1
DNA: TGCGCCAGCAGCCGACAGACGAACACTGAAGCTTTCTTT
CDR3: CASSRQTNTEAFF

V: TRBV7-9
D: .
length: 12
size: .
J: TRBJ2-1
DNA: TGTGCCCCCCGGGACTCCCAAAATGAGCAGTTCTTC
CDR3: CAPRDSQNEQFF

V: TRBV18
D: .
length: 13
size: .
J: TRBJ2-5
DNA: TGTGCCAGCTCACCAGCCAGACAAGAGACCCAGTACTTC
CDR3: CASSPARQETQYF

V: TRBV14
D: .
length: 15
size: .
J: TRBJ2-2
DNA: TGTGCCAGCAGCCCATCACAAGAGAACACCGGGGAGCTGTTTTTT
CDR3: CASSPSQENTGELFF

V: TRBV28
D: .
length: 15
size: .
J: TRBJ1-4
DNA: TGTGCCAGCAGCCCGGGACGGGTCTCTAATGAAAAACTGTTTTTT
CDR3: CASSPGRVSNEKLFF

V: TRBV28
D: .
length: 15
size: once
J: TRBJ2-2
DNA: TGTGCCAGCAGTTTATGGACAGCCTTCACCGGGGAGCTGTTTTTT
CDR3: CASSLWTAFTGELFF